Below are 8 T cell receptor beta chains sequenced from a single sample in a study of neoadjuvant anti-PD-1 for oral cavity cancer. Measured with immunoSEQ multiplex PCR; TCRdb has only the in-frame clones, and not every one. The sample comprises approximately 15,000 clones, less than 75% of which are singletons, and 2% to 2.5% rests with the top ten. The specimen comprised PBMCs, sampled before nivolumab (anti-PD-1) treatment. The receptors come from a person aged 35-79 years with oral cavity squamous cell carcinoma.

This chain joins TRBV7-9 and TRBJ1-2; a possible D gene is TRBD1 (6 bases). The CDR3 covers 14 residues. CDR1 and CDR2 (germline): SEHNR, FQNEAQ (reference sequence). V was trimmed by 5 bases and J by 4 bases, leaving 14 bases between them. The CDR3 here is CASSGQSPAYGYTF. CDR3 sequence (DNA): TGTGCCAGCAGCGGACAGTCCCCCGCCTATGGCTACACCTTC.

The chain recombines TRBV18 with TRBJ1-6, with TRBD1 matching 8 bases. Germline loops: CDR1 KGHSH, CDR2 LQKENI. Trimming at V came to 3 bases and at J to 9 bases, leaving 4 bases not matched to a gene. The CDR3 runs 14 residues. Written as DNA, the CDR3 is TGTGCCAGCTCACCTGAGACAGGGGCTTCACCCCTCCACTTT. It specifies CASSPETGASPLHF.

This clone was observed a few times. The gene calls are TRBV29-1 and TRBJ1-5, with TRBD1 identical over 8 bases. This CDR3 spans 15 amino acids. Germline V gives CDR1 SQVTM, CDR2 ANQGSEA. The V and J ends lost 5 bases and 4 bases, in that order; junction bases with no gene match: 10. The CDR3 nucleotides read TGCAGCGTTTCCGGAGGACAGGGCCAGAATCAGCCCCAGCATTTT. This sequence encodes CSVSGGQGQNQPQHF.

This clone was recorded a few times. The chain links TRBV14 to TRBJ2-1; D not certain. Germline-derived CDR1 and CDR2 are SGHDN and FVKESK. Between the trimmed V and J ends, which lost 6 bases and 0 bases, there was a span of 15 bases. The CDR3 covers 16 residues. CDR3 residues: CASSPPRSSSYNEQFF. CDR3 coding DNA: TGTGCCAGCAGTCCGCCCCGATCTAGCTCCTACAATGAGCAGTTCTTC.

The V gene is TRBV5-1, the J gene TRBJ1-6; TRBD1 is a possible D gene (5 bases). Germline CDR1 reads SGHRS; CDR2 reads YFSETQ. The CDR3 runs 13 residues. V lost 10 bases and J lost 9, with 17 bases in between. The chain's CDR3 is CAGSRDGSSPLHF. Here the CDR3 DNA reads TGCGCCGGATCCCGGGACGGATCTTCACCCCTCCACTTT.

The CDR3 protein is CAWRLNGLSNQPQHF. The CDR3 coding sequence is TGTGCCTGGAGGCTAAACGGGCTAAGCAATCAGCCCCAGCATTTT. This chain connects TRBV30 to TRBJ1-5, with D unclear. V lost 3 bases, J lost 1 base, and 13 bases lay in between. This CDR3 region has 15 residues. From germline, CDR1 is GTSNPN and CDR2 SVGIG (reference sequence). Variable domain in full (rest from reference TRBV30 and TRBJ1-5): SQTIHQWPATLVQPVGSPLSLECTVEGTSNPNLYWYRQAAGRGLQLLFYSVGIGQISSEVPQNLSASRPQDRQFILSSKKLLLSDSGFYLCAWRLNGLSNQPQHFGDGTRLSIL.

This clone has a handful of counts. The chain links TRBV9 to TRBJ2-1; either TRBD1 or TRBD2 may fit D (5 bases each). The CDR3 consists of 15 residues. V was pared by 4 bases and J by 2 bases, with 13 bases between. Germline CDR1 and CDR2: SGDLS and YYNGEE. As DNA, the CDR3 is TGTGCCAGCAGCATAGTGGGGGAGCCCTACAATGAGCAGTTCTTC. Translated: CASSIVGEPYNEQFF.

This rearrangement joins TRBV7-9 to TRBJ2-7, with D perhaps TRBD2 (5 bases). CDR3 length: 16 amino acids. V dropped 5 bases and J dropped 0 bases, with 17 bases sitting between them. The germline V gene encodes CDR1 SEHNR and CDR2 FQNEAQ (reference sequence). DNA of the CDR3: TGTGCCAGCAGCCTTTTTAGCGTCCAAAGCTCCTACGAGCAGTACTTC. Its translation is CASSLFSVQSSYEQYF.